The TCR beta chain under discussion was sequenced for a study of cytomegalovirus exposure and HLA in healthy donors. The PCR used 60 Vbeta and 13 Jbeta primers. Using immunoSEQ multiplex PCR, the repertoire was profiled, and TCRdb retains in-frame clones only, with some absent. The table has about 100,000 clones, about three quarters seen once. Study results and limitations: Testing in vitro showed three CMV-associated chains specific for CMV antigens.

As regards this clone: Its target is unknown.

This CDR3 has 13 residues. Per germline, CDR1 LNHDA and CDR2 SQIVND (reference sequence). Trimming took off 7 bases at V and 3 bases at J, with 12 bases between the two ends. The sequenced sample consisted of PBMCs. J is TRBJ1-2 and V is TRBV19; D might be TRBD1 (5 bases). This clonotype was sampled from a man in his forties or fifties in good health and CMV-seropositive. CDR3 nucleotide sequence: TGTGCCAGTAAAACCCGGGGGTACTATGGCTACACCTTC. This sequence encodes CASKTRGYYGYTF. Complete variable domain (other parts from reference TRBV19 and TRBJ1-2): DGGITQSPKYLFRKEGQNVTLSCEQNLNHDAMYWYRQDPGQGLRLIYYSQIVNDFQKGDIAEGYSVSREKKESFPLTVTSAQKNPTAFYLCASKTRGYYGYTFGSGTRLTVV.